One sample yielded the 4 T cell receptor beta chains listed below, sequenced in a study of T cell repertoires in cytomegalovirus infection. MiXCR, run by TCRdb on the reads, gives a single entry per CDR3 protein. The profile shows fewer than 85,000 distinct CDR3 sequences, 3% to 4.5% of them singletons. The sequencing sample was made of PBMCs. These receptors originate from a human donor in good health (CMV status not recorded). Some clones in this sample may be carry-over from other donors' samples.

This clonotype was found many times. This chain uses TRBV7-2 with TRBJ2-7, with 7 bases matching TRBD1. Germline CDR1 reads SGHTA; CDR2 reads FQGNSA. The length of the CDR3 is 14 residues. Unmatched junction bases numbered 5, after V lost 4 bases and J lost 2 bases. CDR3 DNA: TGTGCCAGCAGCTCCATTACAGGGGCCTACGAGCAGTACTTC. It translates to CASSSITGAYEQYF.

In its sample, this clonotype was seen many times. V and J are TRBV7-2 and TRBJ1-1, with 7 bases lining up with TRBD1. From germline, CDR1 is SGHTA and CDR2 FQGNSA. The V segment lost 2 bases and the J segment 3 bases; nucleotides outside the gene matches: 3. The CDR3 is 14 residues long. CDR3 in amino acids: CASSLTTGDTEAFF. For the CDR3, the DNA is TGTGCCAGCAGCTTAACAACAGGGGACACTGAAGCTTTCTTT. The whole variable domain, filled in from reference TRBV7-2 and TRBJ1-1, reads GAGVSQSPSNKVTEKGKDVELRCDPISGHTALYWYRQSLGQGLEFLIYFQGNSAPDKSGLPSDRFSAERTGGSVSTLTIQRTQQEDSAVYLCASSLTTGDTEAFFGQGTRLTVV.

In its sample, this clonotype was seen many times. This rearrangement joins TRBV7-8 to TRBJ2-7; possibly TRBD2 for D (5 bases). Per germline, CDR1 SGHVS and CDR2 FQNEAQ. The V end was cut by 2 bases, the J end by 3 bases, with 11 bases between. The CDR3 runs to 14 residues. The CDR3, as DNA: TGTGCCAGCAGCTTATCCCGGGGAAACTACGAGCAGTACTTC. This encodes CASSLSRGNYEQYF.

Many counts were recorded for this clonotype. The V call is TRBV11-3, the J call TRBJ2-1, with 8 bases fitting TRBD2. Germline V CDR1 and CDR2: SGHNT, YENEEA. Trimming took 6 bases from V and 6 from J; bases not matched to a gene: 10. CDR3 length: 15 residues. DNA for the CDR3: TGTGCCAGCAGTTCCGGGACTAGGACTGTCAATGAGCAGTTCTTC. Protein product: CASSSGTRTVNEQFF.